Below, 27 T cell receptor beta chains from the same sample are listed, as sequenced in a study of blood T cells in healthy people across ages. Next came a second PCR, run for about 7 to 12 cycles, which used a sample-barcoded 5' primer along with a J-beta primer mix. TCRdb re-called the 5' RACE reads with MiXCR, one entry per CDR3 protein. Found here are 1.5 million to 2 million distinct CDR3 sequences, 28% of them singletons; the top ten hold roughly 8%. Sequenced material: blood. The receptors come from a young woman in good health.

This clonotype came up a few times. The chain recombines TRBV5-5 with TRBJ2-6; 7 bases map to TRBD1. The CDR3 has 18 amino acids. The V gene end was trimmed by 2 bases and the J gene end by 0 bases; junction bases not matched to a gene: 8. Germline values: CDR1 SGHKS, CDR2 YYEKEE (reference sequence). The CDR3 region has the DNA TGTGCCAGCAGCTTAACAGGGGTTCCTGTCTCTGGGGCCAACGTCCTGACTTTC. Translating it yields CASSLTGVPVSGANVLTF.

In its sample, this clonotype was seen a few times. V is TRBV18 and J is TRBJ2-1; D is ambiguous. The V gene's germline CDR1 is KGHSH and CDR2 LQKENI. This CDR3 spans 15 amino acids. The germline V and J ends were trimmed by 6 bases and 2 bases, with 14 bases remaining between them. The CDR3 DNA sequence: TGTGCCAGCTCCCCTCGCGGCAGAACCTACAATGAGCAGTTCTTC. Residues: CASSPRGRTYNEQFF.

V usage is TRBV12-3 or TRBV12-4 and J usage is TRBJ2-5; TRBD1 agrees at 8 bases. V trimming: 6 bases; J trimming: 5 bases; junction bases outside the gene matches: 8. The CDR3 spans 14 residues. The CDR3 sequence is CASREGQEGETQYF. The CDR3 coding sequence is TGTGCCAGCAGGGAGGGACAGGAGGGGGAGACCCAGTACTTC.

Turning to this clonotype: In this CDR3 the conserved last residue, phenylalanine or tryptophan, is missing, so a read error is likely. The chain combines TRBV2 with TRBJ2-7; D is perhaps TRBD1 (6 bases). The germline V gene encodes CDR1 SNHLY and CDR2 FYNNEI. Deletions cut 10 bases from V and 3 bases from J, with 13 bases between. The CDR3 is 12 amino acids. This CDR3 reads CATRQASYEQYL. The CDR3, as DNA: TGTGCCACTCGACAGGCCAGCTACGAGCAGTACTTA.

The rearrangement links TRBV20-1 to TRBJ2-7; D possibly corresponds to TRBD2 (5 bases). CDR1 is DFQATT and CDR2 is SNEGSKA in the germline V gene (reference sequence). The CDR3 runs to 15 residues. The V and J ends lost 1 base and 2 bases respectively, with 15 bases between them. In DNA, the CDR3 is TGCAGTGCTAGAGTCCCCAGCGGCCTCACCTACGAGCAGTACTTC. Translation: CSARVPSGLTYEQYF.

This clonotype appeared many times. This chain uses TRBV29-1 with TRBJ2-7; TRBD2 matches at 8 bases. This CDR3 region has 13 residues. The V gene end was trimmed by 4 bases and the J gene end by 8 bases; junction bases not matched to a gene: 10. Germline V gene data show CDR1 as SQVTM and CDR2 as ANQGSEA. The CDR3, as DNA: TGCAGCGTTGGAGCGGGGGTTTCTACGCAGCAGTACTTC. It translates to CSVGAGVSTQQYF.

This clonotype has just a few counts. Sequence at one end of the junction differs from germline and may be a read error. V is TRBV3-1 and J is TRBJ1-2; 8 bases line up with TRBD1. CDR1 LGHDT and CDR2 YNNKEL come from the germline V gene (reference sequence). The CDR3 extends over 14 amino acids. The CDR3: CTSSGTGGGGGYTF. The CDR3 nucleotides are TGTACCAGCAGCGGTACAGGGGGAGGAGGTGGCTACACCTTC.

As concerns this clonotype: This may be a read error, as it is one base from a much larger clone. The J gene is TRBJ2-5, the V gene TRBV5-1, with TRBD1 as a possible D gene (6 bases). The CDR3 is 15 amino acids. V was trimmed by 0 bases and J by 1 base, leaving 10 bases between them. CDR1 SGHRS and CDR2 YFSETQ come from the germline V gene. The CDR3 sequence: CASSLGGQIQETQYF. Here the CDR3 DNA reads TGCGCCAGCAGCTTGGGTGGACAGATCCAAGAGACCCAGTACTTC.

The rearrangement links TRBV10-3 to TRBJ2-5; 8 bases agree with TRBD1. Germline V gene sequence: CDR1 ENHRY, CDR2 SYGVKD. V shed 2 bases and J 3 bases; nucleotides not matched to a gene: 8. CDR3 size: 16 residues. The CDR3 loop reads CAISEAADRGKETQYF. CDR3 nucleotide sequence: TGTGCCATCAGTGAGGCCGCTGACAGGGGAAAAGAGACCCAGTACTTC.

This clonotype showed up just a few times. The chain recombines TRBV12-3 or TRBV12-4 with TRBJ1-2; D call uncertain. V shed 7 bases and J shed 8 bases, with 17 bases lying between them. The CDR3 loop spans 13 amino acids. The CDR3 loop reads CASTTTTVRGYTF. The DNA for the CDR3 is TGTGCCAGCACCACTACGACGGTGCGAGGCTACACCTTC.

This clonotype has more than one count but fewer than ten. The V call is TRBV6-1, the J call TRBJ1-5; no reliable D call. The CDR3 is 16 amino acids. V was pared by 3 bases and J by 3 bases, with 15 bases between. Germline V lookup: CDR1 MNHNS, CDR2 SASEGT. DNA of the CDR3: TGTGCCAGCAGTGATGGTTATCTACCCTCCAATCAGCCCCAGCATTTT. It specifies CASSDGYLPSNQPQHF.

This clonotype was seen at least ten times. V is TRBV24-1 and J is TRBJ2-3; D not certain. Germline V gives CDR1 KGHDR, CDR2 SFDVKD. V lost 4 bases and J lost 4, with 17 bases in between. CDR3 size: 16 residues. The CDR3 DNA sequence: TGTGCCACCAGTGACTCGACTTCCTTTGGCGCAGATACGCAGTATTTT. This sequence encodes CATSDSTSFGADTQYF.

The chain has TRBV2 and TRBJ2-7; D is possibly TRBD1 or TRBD2 (5 bases each). The CDR3 consists of 15 residues. Germline values: CDR1 SNHLY, CDR2 FYNNEI. Trimming left V 4 bases short and J 4 bases short, with 17 bases between. Written as DNA, the CDR3 is TGTGCCAGCAGTGGGGGCGGCCCCAGGAGGTACGAGCAGTACTTC. It yields the protein CASSGGGPRRYEQYF.

This chain joins TRBV20-1 and TRBJ1-1, with TRBD1 as a possible D gene (5 bases). The germline gives CDR1 DFQATT, CDR2 SNEGSKA (reference sequence). CDR3 length: 13 residues. The V and J ends lost 6 bases and 4 bases respectively, with 15 bases between them. The CDR3 reads CSAQKGKGTEAFF. The CDR3 coding sequence is TGCAGTGCGCAGAAGGGGAAGGGCACTGAAGCTTTCTTT.

This clonotype has more than one count but fewer than ten. Since a much larger clone is just one base distant, this may be a read error. The rearrangement uses TRBV29-1 and TRBJ2-3; D possibly corresponds to TRBD1 (6 bases). The CDR3 contains 16 residues. The germline gives CDR1 SQVTM, CDR2 ANQGSEA. CDR3 coding DNA: TGCAGCGTTGACCCTCCGACAGGCGCTAGCACAGATACGCAGGATTTT. Its translation is CSVDPPTGASTDTQDF.

The chain employs TRBV12-5 and TRBJ2-3; no definite D call. Trimming removed 2 bases from V and 3 bases from J, with 12 bases in between. Germline V gene data show CDR1 as LGHNT and CDR2 as FRNRAP. The CDR3 runs to 15 residues. CDR3 nucleotides: TGTGCTAGTGGTTTGACCTACCTTGGGACAGATACGCAGTATTTT. Translating gives CASGLTYLGTDTQYF.

This sequence joins TRBV7-2 and TRBJ2-5; 8 bases are a match to TRBD2. J gave up 0 bases and V 4 bases, and 7 bases lay outside the gene matches. The CDR3 has 16 amino acids. The germline V gene has CDR1 SGHTA and CDR2 FQGNSA. CDR3 loop: CASSSPRGGYQETQYF. The CDR3 nucleotides are TGTGCCAGCAGCTCACCCCGGGGGGGATACCAAGAGACCCAGTACTTC.

V is TRBV10-2 and J is TRBJ2-7; D call uncertain. The CDR3 length is 14 residues. In germline, CDR1 is WSHSY, CDR2 SAAADI. Trimming took 3 bases from V and 1 from J, leaving 10 bases between them. The CDR3 spells CASSDWVGSYEQYF. CDR3 DNA: TGCGCCAGCAGTGACTGGGTCGGATCCTACGAGCAGTACTTC.

In its sample, this clonotype was seen a few times. The rearrangement links TRBV20-1 to TRBJ2-1, with 7 positions matching TRBD2. The CDR3 contains 17 residues. Germline CDR1 is DFQATT and CDR2 is SNEGSKA (reference sequence). J was trimmed by 0 bases and V by 1 base; bases with no gene match: 9. CDR3 nucleotide sequence: TGCAGTGCTAGAGGCACCTTAGCGGGCCTCTCCTACAATGAGCAGTTCTTC. Its protein is CSARGTLAGLSYNEQFF.

This clonotype has a count of ten or more. V is TRBV5-1 and J is TRBJ2-7, with D perhaps given as TRBD1 or TRBD2 (5 bases each). Trimming took off 4 bases at V and 0 bases at J, with 14 bases between the two ends. The CDR3 contains 15 residues. Germline CDR1 SGHRS, CDR2 YFSETQ. For the CDR3, the DNA is TGCGCCAGCAGCCCAGACAGAGGAGGCTCCTACGAGCAGTACTTC. Encoded protein: CASSPDRGGSYEQYF.

This clonotype has a handful of counts. The genes are TRBV6-5 and TRBJ2-5; perhaps TRBD2 as D (6 bases). TRBJ2-7 matches the DNA end more closely, so the J call is doubtful. Per germline, CDR1 MNHEY and CDR2 SVGAGI. The CDR3 is 15 amino acids. The CDR3, as DNA: TGTGCCAGCACCTATACGGCGGGGTCCGGTGGCGAGCAGTACTTC. It translates to CASTYTAGSGGEQYF.

Concerning this clonotype itself: This may come from a read error, since a much larger clone is one base off. The rearrangement links TRBV5-1 to TRBJ2-1; 8 nucleotides agree with TRBD1. Germline V CDR1 and CDR2: SGHRS, YFSETQ. CDR3 length: 16 amino acids. Trimming took 4 bases from V and 12 from J; bases not matched to a gene: 18. CDR3 nucleotide sequence: TGCGCCAGCAGCATGAGAGCAGGGGGCGCGGGCGGCGCGCAGTTCTTC. Its protein is CASSMRAGGAGGAQFF.

This clonotype appeared a few times. This chain uses TRBV4-1 with TRBJ2-7, with a tentative D call TRBD1 (5 bases). V lost 2 bases to trimming and J lost 6 bases, with 14 bases between them. This CDR3 comprises 14 residues. Germline-derived CDR1 and CDR2 are MGHRA and YSYEKL. CDR3 residues: CASSQRGTVLEQYF. The CDR3, as DNA: TGCGCCAGCAGCCAAAGGGGAACAGTCCTCGAGCAGTACTTC.

The genes are TRBV4-1 and TRBJ2-5; D could derive from TRBD1 or TRBD2 (5 bases each). The CDR3 is 18 residues long. Trimming pared 1 base from V and 7 bases from J, leaving 25 bases between. CDR1 is MGHRA, CDR2 YSYEKL, per germline. CDR3 coding DNA: TGCGCCAGCAGCCAAGGGATCTACCTTGGGACCGGCAGTGGGACCCAGTACTTC. This encodes CASSQGIYLGTGSGTQYF.

The rearrangement joins TRBV18 to TRBJ2-1; the D gene is possibly TRBD2 (6 bases). V was trimmed by 0 bases and J by 0 bases, leaving 12 bases between them. The CDR3 consists of 17 residues. Germline loops: CDR1 KGHSH, CDR2 LQKENI. DNA of the CDR3: TGTGCCAGCTCACCACCGAGTAGCGGAAGCTCCTACAATGAGCAGTTCTTC. Protein: CASSPPSSGSSYNEQFF.

Points on this clonotype: A much more abundant neighbour one base away suggests this may be a read error. The chain employs TRBV10-2 and TRBJ2-7; D call uncertain. Between the trimmed V and J ends, which lost 3 bases and 6 bases, there was a span of 6 bases. CDR1 is WSHSY and CDR2 is SAAADI in the germline V gene. The length of the CDR3 is 11 residues. CDR3 DNA: TGCGCCAGCAGTGAACGGATCGAGCAGTACTTC. It encodes CASSERIEQYF.

Notes on this clonotype: A read error may explain this, as a much larger clone is one base away. This sequence joins TRBV7-9 and TRBJ2-7, with D maybe TRBD2 (6 bases). The DNA end favors TRBJ2-5, so the J call may be wrong. The CDR3 loop spans 15 amino acids. Germline V CDR1 and CDR2: SEHNR, FQNEAQ (reference sequence). CDR3 nucleotides: TGTGCCAGCAGCCGGGGGTCTCCCGGGCAAGAGACCCAGTACTTC. Protein: CASSRGSPGQETQYF.